This entry lists 6 T cell receptor beta chains sequenced from one sample in a study of shared clonotypes between healthy human individuals (dated by TCRdb to between 2020 and 2021). The library was made by the immunoSEQ multiplex PCR assay. TCRdb stores this immuneACCESS table with in-frame sequences only. Part of the clones is absent; in the studies checked, under half of the shortfall reflects unresolved V genes, and no reason is known for the rest. The sample profile shows hundreds of thousands of clones; roughly 97% of them were found once. The ten top clones hold about 0.06% of the sample. Sequenced input: naive CD4+ T cells sorted from blood. The sample's cell subset or site label, in plain terms: CD45RA+ positively selected. The receptors originated from a woman aged 25 to 39 in good health.

The chain employs TRBV28 and TRBJ2-7; 11 positions agree with TRBD1. The trim removed 6 bases at V and 6 bases at J, leaving 13 bases unmatched. Germline CDR1 and CDR2: MDHEN and SYDVKM. The CDR3 has 16 amino acids. The CDR3 DNA sequence: TGTGCCAGCAGCTCCCCCCTCGTGGACAGGGGGCGCGAGCAGTACTTC. Its translation: CASSSPLVDRGREQYF.

The chain is built from TRBV4-1 and TRBJ1-3, with 10 bases lining up with TRBD1. With 5 bases clipped from V and 4 bases from J, the junction kept 8 bases outside the gene matches. CDR3 length: 16 amino acids. Germline values: CDR1 MGHRA, CDR2 YSYEKL. The CDR3 nucleotides read TGCGCCAGCAGCGGACAGGGACAGGGGCGCGGAAACACCATATATTTT. Translated, it gives CASSGQGQGRGNTIYF.

Comments on this clone: Other DNA variants within this sample encode the same CDR3. The CDR3 loop is CASRSGGTDTQYF. The CDR3 nucleotides are TGCGCCAGCAGATCGGGCGGCACAGATACGCAGTATTTT. The gene calls are TRBV5-1 and TRBJ2-3; D not resolved. This CDR3 is 13 amino acids long. Germline lookup yields CDR1 SGHRS and CDR2 YFSETQ. V lost 5 bases and J 1 base, leaving 8 bases between the germline ends. Filled out from reference TRBV5-1 and TRBJ2-3, the complete variable domain reads KAGVTQTPRYLIKTRGQQVTLSCSPISGHRSVSWYQQTPGQGLQFLFEYFSETQRNKGNFPGRFSGRQFSNSRSEMNVSTLELGDSALYLCASRSGGTDTQYFGPGTRLTVL.

The chain links TRBV4-1 to TRBJ2-5; maybe TRBD1 (6 bases). This CDR3 comprises 18 residues. Trimming left V 3 bases short and J 2 bases short, with 22 bases between. CDR1 MGHRA and CDR2 YSYEKL come from the germline V gene. The CDR3 loop is CASSHENPGERVQETQYF. The CDR3 DNA reads as TGCGCCAGCAGCCATGAGAACCCAGGGGAGAGGGTACAAGAGACCCAGTACTTC.

CDR3 amino acids: CASSATSIQGRSGQYF. The CDR3 nucleotides read TGTGCCAGCAGCGCCACGAGTATACAGGGTCGATCGGGGCAGTACTTC. This chain connects TRBV7-9 to TRBJ2-7; possible D gene TRBD1, 6 bases. This CDR3 contains 16 residues. Trimming left V 5 bases short and J 9 bases short, with 26 bases between. Germline lookup yields CDR1 SEHNR and CDR2 FQNEAQ (reference sequence).

In this sample, this clone turned up once. The chain is built from TRBV29-1 and TRBJ1-1; perhaps TRBD1 as D (6 bases). Germline V lookup: CDR1 SQVTM, CDR2 ANQGSEA. CDR3 length equals 13 residues. Between the trimmed V and J ends, which lost 4 bases and 4 bases, there was a span of 13 bases. In nucleotides, the CDR3 is TGCAGCGTTGTCCGGGGGGCGGGCACTGAAGCTTTCTTT. Protein: CSVVRGAGTEAFF.